This T cell receptor beta chain derives from a study of T cells in Graves' hyperthyroidism and ophthalmopathy (dated by TCRdb to between 2019 and 2020). Notes on the research overall: Peripheral blood was collected at initial diagnosis, before any treatment. TCR V-J signatures able to tell the groups apart were searched for in a discovery cohort of approximately 95 patients, of whom over 40 had Graves' ophthalmopathy and roughly 57 had stable Graves' hyperthyroidism. Prospective prediction of ophthalmopathy was tested in an independent validation cohort of 18 hyperthyroidism patients and 17 patients who later progressed to ophthalmopathy. The approximately 97 discovery patients were randomly divided into training and test sets at a 7:3 ratio. In addition, the study compared T-cell repertoires in thyroid tissue and in blood from 6 or 7 Graves' hyperthyroidism patients. After blood sampling, hyperthyroidism patients were treated with methimazole at a starting dose of 30 mg daily, and ophthalmopathy patients were treated with high-dose intravenous methylprednisolone. The paper reports TCR Vbeta CDR3 sequencing of approximately 140 peripheral blood samples: approximately 41 ophthalmopathy, under 85 hyperthyroidism and around 17 progressor patients.

This clonotype has a count of ten or more. No cognate antigen has been identified for it. Base qualities are not recorded, but no much larger clone differs from it by a single base. Ophthalmopathy patients had moderately to severely active disease, with a Clinical Activity Score of 3 or more, a NOSPECS grade of 4 or more, and a disease duration of less than 3 months. Exclusion was applied to patients with uncontrolled infections, other autoimmune diseases, pregnancy or lactation. Diagnoses were based on clinical symptoms, serum thyroxine and TRAb, thyroid ultrasound and orbital computed tomography. PBMCs were isolated from 7.5 to 10 ml of fresh peripheral blood by Ficoll-Paque density gradient centrifugation. Total RNA was extracted using Trizol reagent, and RNA quality was assessed on an Agilent 2100 Bioanalyzer. TCR beta CDR3 regions were amplified from RNA transcripts. The first round of RT-PCR for the TCR CDR3 was performed with the HTBI primer set and the Qiagen OneStep RT-PCR kit. The libraries were constructed in a second round of multiplex PCR and then size-selected and purified. Paired-end sequencing of the libraries was performed with 100 bp reads on an Illumina HiSeq2000. As for how the authors treated the data: SOAPnuke was used to process the raw data, removing reads that contained adapters or uncalled bases, had a mean Phred below 15, or lacked an exact match to the constant primer or identifier. High-quality paired reads were merged using COPE v1.2.5, and each unique nucleotide sequence was defined as a clonotype. MiTCR v1.1 was used to align clonotypes to the IMGT TRBV, TRBD and TRBJ reference segments. The analysis was restricted to V-J combinations with a frequency above 0.0001, which together covered 98% to 99.2% of the repertoires. A TCS score was defined as the ratio of F50 (clonal expansion) to E x V (chaos), with BLOSUM62-based TCRdist applied between CDR3 peptides within each V-J. Welch's t-statistics and random forest reduced approximately 520 V-J features to about 12, which were used in a naive Bayes classifier (R e1071). The public reads were reanalyzed by TCRdb: fastp trimming at Q25, MiXCR alignment, in-frame beta chains only. Rows matching on CDR3 protein sequence are summarized as one entry with the most common DNA and genes. What appears here as the V and J calls and clone size reflects TCRdb's work, not the paper's. Within this sample are fewer than 450,000 distinct CDR3 sequences, with more than 13% of them counted one time only. Approximately 27% of the sample rests with the top ten.

Study-level results and caveats: Blood samples also contained most of the expanded thyroid clonotypes (frequency above 0.001), which suggests that blood repertoires may reflect thyroid immune responses. In validation, progression to ophthalmopathy was predicted by the model with around 71% sensitivity and 72% to 80% specificity, a median of approximately 6.5 months before onset. Ophthalmopathy was separated from stable hyperthyroidism by a 13 V-J signature model, with approximately 85% sensitivity and about 81% specificity obtained in cross-validation and 80%/75% obtained in testing. No statistical method was used to fix the sample size in advance, and group allocation was not hidden from the investigators.

The germline V gene (reference sequence) gives CDR1 as LNHDA and CDR2 as SQIVND. The CDR3, from cysteine to phenylalanine, totals 14 residues. The entry retains the CDR3 DNA only, 42 bases that are in frame from base 1. Germline trimming: 9 bases from V, 1 base from J; junction bases outside gene matches: 5. The specimen sequenced was blood. The sequence links TRBV19 to TRBJ1-5; 8 of the junction bases match TRBD1. The receptor was derived from a man between 50 and 59 years old with Graves' ophthalmopathy. The CDR3 loop reads CASTGGTSNQPQHF. The bases read TGTGCCAGCACAGGGGGGACCAGCAATCAGCCCCAGCATTTT.